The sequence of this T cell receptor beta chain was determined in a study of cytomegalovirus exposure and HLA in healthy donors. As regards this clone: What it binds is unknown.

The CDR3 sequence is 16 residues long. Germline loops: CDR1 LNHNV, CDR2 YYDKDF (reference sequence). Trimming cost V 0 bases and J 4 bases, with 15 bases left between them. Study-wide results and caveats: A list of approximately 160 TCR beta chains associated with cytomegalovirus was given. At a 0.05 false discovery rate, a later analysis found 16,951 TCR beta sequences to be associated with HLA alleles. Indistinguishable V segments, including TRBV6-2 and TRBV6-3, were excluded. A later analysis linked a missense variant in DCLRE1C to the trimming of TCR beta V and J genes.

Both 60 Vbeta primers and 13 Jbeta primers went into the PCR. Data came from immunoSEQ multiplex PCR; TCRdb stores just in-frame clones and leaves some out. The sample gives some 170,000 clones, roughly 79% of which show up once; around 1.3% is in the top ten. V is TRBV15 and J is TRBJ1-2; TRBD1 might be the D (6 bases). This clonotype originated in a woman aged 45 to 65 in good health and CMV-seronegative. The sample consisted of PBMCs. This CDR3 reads CATSRETGLGIYGYTF. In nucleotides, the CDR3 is TGTGCCACCAGCAGAGAGACAGGCCTGGGGATCTATGGCTACACCTTC.